These 5 T cell receptor beta chains originate from one sample sequenced in a study of patients and donors after allogeneic stem cell transplantation. TCRdb re-called the RT-PCR reads with MiXCR, one entry per CDR3 protein. Of 95,000 to 120,000 distinct CDR3 sequences in the sample, about a third are singletons; the top ten hold approximately 30%. What was sequenced was blood, either unsorted or a sorted T cell fraction (not recorded which). Source of these receptors: a human donor who was either an allogeneic HSCT recipient or a stem cell or donor lymphocyte infusion donor (not recorded which). It is not recorded whose cells these are; they may come from a transplant donor.

The gene calls are TRBV15 and TRBJ2-2; D not resolved. There are 13 residues in the CDR3. V was shortened by 0 bases and J by 8 bases, with 7 bases between the two germline ends. Germline CDR1 is LNHNV and CDR2 is YYDKDF (reference sequence). The DNA for the CDR3 is TGTGCCACCAGCAGAGATGTTGGGGGGGAGCTGTTTTTT. Translated: CATSRDVGGELFF.

This clonotype was observed at least ten times. The chain links TRBV10-3 to TRBJ1-1; D is uncertain. The CDR3 length is 12 residues. Germline V lookup: CDR1 ENHRY, CDR2 SYGVKD. The V and J ends lost 6 bases and 2 bases respectively, with 7 bases between them. CDR3 loop: CAISVGNTEAFF. In DNA, the CDR3 is TGTGCCATCAGCGTCGGTAACACTGAAGCTTTCTTT.

In nucleotides, the CDR3 is TGTGCCACCAGTGAAACGGGACAGGGCGGCAATGAAAAACTGTTTTTT. Amino acids: CATSETGQGGNEKLFF. The chain links TRBV24-1 to TRBJ1-4, with 9 bases that match TRBD1. CDR1 is KGHDR and CDR2 is SFDVKD in the germline V gene. The J segment lost 5 bases and the V segment lost 4 bases, leaving 7 bases of the junction unmatched. The CDR3 has 16 amino acids.

This clonotype was counted only a few times. The rearrangement uses TRBV7-8 and TRBJ2-1; D remains ambiguous. Germline CDR1 and CDR2: SGHVS and FQNEAQ. The V and J ends lost 0 bases and 4 bases respectively, with 16 bases between them. CDR3 length: 17 residues. Here the CDR3 reads CASSLAQSTIGYNEQFF. Here the CDR3 DNA reads TGTGCCAGCAGCTTAGCGCAGTCCACAATCGGATACAATGAGCAGTTCTTC.

This clonotype has just a few counts. The CDR3 coding sequence is TGTGCCAGCAGCTTCAGGACAGGGGGTCTAGCTTTCTTT. Protein: CASSFRTGGLAFF. This chain joins TRBV5-6 and TRBJ1-1, with 10 bases lining up with TRBD1. This CDR3 comprises 13 residues. Germline CDR1 is SGHDT and CDR2 is YYEEEE. V lost 2 bases, J lost 10 bases, and 5 bases stayed unmatched.